This T cell receptor (beta chain) was sequenced in a study of blood T cell repertoires in COVID-19. This clone has just one count. Sequenced by immunoSEQ multiplex PCR; TCRdb stores in-frame clones only, minus some. The sample shows roughly 370,000 clones, roughly 89% of them seen only once. Trimming removed 3 bases from V and 4 bases from J, with 22 bases in between. Germline CDR1 and CDR2: DFQATT and SNEGSKA (reference sequence). The CDR3 is 16 amino acids. Ages ranged from about 18 to 89 years, with residence in around 24 US areas. Which cohort a participant joined came from the clinical history participants gave.

The TCR was taken from a woman in her fifties or sixties who had recovered from COVID-19. The V and J genes are TRBV20-1 and TRBJ2-7; D perhaps matches TRBD2 (5 bases). Source material: PBMCs or T cells enriched from blood (not recorded which). The CDR3 loop reads CSASQNFRARDYEQYF. The DNA for the CDR3 is TGCAGTGCTAGTCAAAATTTTCGGGCTCGGGATTACGAGCAGTACTTC.